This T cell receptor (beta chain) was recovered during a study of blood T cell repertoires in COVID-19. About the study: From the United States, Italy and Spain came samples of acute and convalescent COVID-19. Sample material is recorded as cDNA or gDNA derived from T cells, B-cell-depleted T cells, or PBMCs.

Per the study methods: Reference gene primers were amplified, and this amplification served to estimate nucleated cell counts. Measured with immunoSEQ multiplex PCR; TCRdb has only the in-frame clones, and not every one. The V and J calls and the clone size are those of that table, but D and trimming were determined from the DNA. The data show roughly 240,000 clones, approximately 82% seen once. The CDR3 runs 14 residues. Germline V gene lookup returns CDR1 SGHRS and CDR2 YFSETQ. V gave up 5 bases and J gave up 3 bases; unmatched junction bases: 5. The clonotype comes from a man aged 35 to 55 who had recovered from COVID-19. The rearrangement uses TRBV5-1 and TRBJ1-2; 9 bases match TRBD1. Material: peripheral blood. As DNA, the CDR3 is TGCGCCAGCAGGATACAGGGGGCGGACTATGGCTACACCTTC. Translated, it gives CASRIQGADYGYTF.